The 11 T cell receptor beta chains reported below all come from one sample, sequenced in a study of cytomegalovirus exposure and HLA in healthy donors. Researchers ran the PCR with 60 Vbeta and 13 Jbeta primers. Here immunoSEQ multiplex PCR was the method, and the copy in TCRdb shows in-frame clones only, minus some. There are approximately 260,000 clones in the sample; 80% to 95% occur only once, and about 1.5% lies in the top ten. Sequenced: PBMCs. These receptors originate from a girl aged 2-15 years in good health and CMV-seronegative.

This rearrangement joins TRBV25-1 to TRBJ2-7; TRBD1 agrees at 8 bases. V trimming: 8 bases; J trimming: 6 bases; junction bases outside the gene matches: 9. The CDR3 totals 13 residues. Germline CDR1 and CDR2: MGHDK and SYGVNS. The CDR3: CASGWTGMGEQYF. DNA of the CDR3: TGTGCCAGCGGATGGACAGGGATGGGCGAGCAGTACTTC.

The chain combines TRBV20-1 with TRBJ1-2; unclear D gene. Germline CDR1 and CDR2: DFQATT and SNEGSKA (reference sequence). The CDR3 has 11 residues. V gave up 4 bases and J gave up 2 bases, with 5 bases separating them. CDR3 protein: CSATLNYGYTF. CDR3 DNA sequence: TGCAGTGCTACCCTGAACTATGGCTACACCTTC.

The V call is TRBV11-3, the J call TRBJ2-5; 10 nucleotides align to TRBD2. CDR1 and CDR2 from the germline V gene are SGHNT and YENEEA. J gave up 1 base and V 1 base, and 0 bases lay outside the gene matches. This CDR3 is built from 15 residues. This chain's CDR3 is CASSLGLAGQETQYF. The CDR3 DNA follows: TGTGCCAGCAGCTTAGGACTAGCGGGCCAAGAGACCCAGTACTTC.

This clone was seen once. The gene calls are TRBV6-5 and TRBJ1-2, with D uncertain. The CDR3 length is 13 residues. Trimming pared 5 bases from V and 2 bases from J, leaving 9 bases between. Germline V gene sequence: CDR1 MNHEY, CDR2 SVGAGI. The CDR3 loop is CASSRERNYGYTF. The CDR3 DNA is TGTGCCAGCAGTCGGGAGAGGAACTATGGCTACACCTTC.

V and J are TRBV27 and TRBJ2-1; 9 nucleotides agree with TRBD1. The CDR3 is 14 amino acids. Germline-derived CDR1 and CDR2 are MNHEY and SMNVEV (reference sequence). The V and J ends lost 6 bases and 4 bases, in that order; junction bases with no gene match: 4. DNA for the CDR3: TGTGCCAGCAGGAGACAGGGGGGATACAATGAGCAGTTCTTC. Translation gives CASRRQGGYNEQFF.

This sequence joins TRBV7-9 and TRBJ2-1; 7 nucleotides match TRBD2. J was trimmed by 7 bases and V by 5 bases; bases with no gene match: 8. The germline gives CDR1 SEHNR, CDR2 FQNEAQ (reference sequence). The CDR3 is 14 amino acids. In DNA, the CDR3 is TGTGCCAGCAGCCGTGACGGGGGAGGGAATGAGCAGTTCTTC. It is translated as CASSRDGGGNEQFF.

This clone was recorded only once. The gene calls are TRBV29-1 and TRBJ2-7; tentatively, D is TRBD2 (6 bases). Germline V gene data show CDR1 as SQVTM and CDR2 as ANQGSEA. Trimming left V 6 bases short and J 0 bases short, with 15 bases between. The CDR3 covers 14 residues. The CDR3 loop is CSVKGAGSSYEQYF. DNA for the CDR3: TGCAGCGTGAAAGGGGCGGGAAGCTCCTACGAGCAGTACTTC.

J is TRBJ2-2 and V is TRBV4-1, with 15 bases that match TRBD2. Trimming took 4 bases from V and 7 from J; bases not matched to a gene: 4. This CDR3 contains 16 residues. Germline lookup yields CDR1 MGHRA and CDR2 YSYEKL. Here the CDR3 DNA reads TGCGCCAGCAGCCGTGGACTAGCGGGGGGGATCGGGGAGCTGTTTTTT. Protein sequence: CASSRGLAGGIGELFF.

As DNA, the CDR3 is TGTGCCAGCAGGAGGGACTACCCCACAGATACGCAGTATTTT. Translation: CASRRDYPTDTQYF. This chain links TRBV2 with TRBJ2-3, with TRBD2 identical over 7 bases. V shed 6 bases, J shed 2 bases, and the junction held 5 bases outside the gene matches. There are 14 residues in the CDR3. Germline V CDR1 and CDR2: SNHLY, FYNNEI.

The chain combines TRBV2 with TRBJ1-2, with D perhaps matching TRBD1 (6 bases). Trimming cost V 6 bases and J 5 bases, with 22 bases left between them. The germline V gene encodes CDR1 SNHLY and CDR2 FYNNEI. The CDR3 loop spans 16 amino acids. In DNA, the CDR3 is TGTGCCAGCAGGACCACGCCCCAGACAGGCGGTTATGGCTACACCTTC. Residues: CASRTTPQTGGYGYTF.

This clone was observed a single time. The J gene is TRBJ2-7, the V gene TRBV2, with a tentative D call TRBD1 (6 bases). The germline V gene has CDR1 SNHLY and CDR2 FYNNEI. The CDR3 totals 15 residues. Trimming removed 8 bases from V and 2 bases from J, with 19 bases in between. The CDR3 region is CASGGPGTKAYEQYF. The CDR3 nucleotides read TGTGCCAGCGGCGGTCCCGGGACAAAGGCCTACGAGCAGTACTTC. Combining the CDR3 with reference TRBV2 and TRBJ2-7 gives the whole variable domain EPEVTQTPSHQVTQMGQEVILRCVPISNHLYFYWYRQILGQKVEFLVSFYNNEISEKSEIFDDQFSVERPDGSNFTLKIRSTKLEDSAMYFCASGGPGTKAYEQYFGPGTRLTVT.